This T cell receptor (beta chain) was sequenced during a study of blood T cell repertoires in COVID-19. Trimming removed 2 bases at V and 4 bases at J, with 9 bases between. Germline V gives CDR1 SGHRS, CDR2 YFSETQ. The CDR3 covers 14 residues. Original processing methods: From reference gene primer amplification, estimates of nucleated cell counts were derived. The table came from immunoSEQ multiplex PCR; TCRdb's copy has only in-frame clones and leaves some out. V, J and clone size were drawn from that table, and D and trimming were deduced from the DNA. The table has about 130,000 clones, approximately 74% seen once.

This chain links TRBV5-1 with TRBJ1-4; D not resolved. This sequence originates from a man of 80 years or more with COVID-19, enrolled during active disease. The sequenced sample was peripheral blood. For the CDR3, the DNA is TGCGCCAGCAGCTTATCGGGGTTTAATGAAAAACTGTTTTTT. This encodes CASSLSGFNEKLFF.